This T cell receptor beta chain was profiled in a study of T cell responses to AZD1222 COVID-19 vaccine. Findings and limits, study-wide: Regions 160-218 and 743-854 held dominance among vaccine-associated CD4 TCRs, which spanned spike. Just a handful of AZD1222 recipients tested seropositive at baseline.

This clone was detected only a few times. Its antigen is unidentified. The CDR3 runs to 14 residues. V was pared by 3 bases and J by 3 bases, with 9 bases between. The germline gives CDR1 SGDLS, CDR2 YYNGEE. Sequenced by immunoSEQ multiplex PCR; TCRdb stores in-frame clones only, minus some. This sample carries 95,000 to 100,000 clones, 87% of them seen once, and the ten largest clones take approximately 16%. The clonotype comes from an adult in good health. The chain has TRBV9 and TRBJ2-2, with D unresolved. The starting material was peripheral blood, obtained on day 0 of AZD1222 vaccination. The CDR3 reads CASSEDGYTGELFF. DNA of the CDR3: TGTGCCAGCAGCGAGGACGGTTACACCGGGGAGCTGTTTTTT.